Below are 23 T cell receptor beta chains sequenced from a single sample in a study of memory CD4+ T cells and cytomegalovirus serostatus. The sort gate was single viable CD3+CD4+CD8-CD45RO+ cells for memory CD4+ T cells. TCRdb's table, derived via immunoSEQ multiplex PCR, lists solely in-frame clones and lacks some. Found here are roughly 76,000 clones, roughly 78% of them singletons; the top ten hold 2% to 3%. Material: memory CD4+ T cells from blood. The receptors stem from an adult in good health and CMV-seropositive.

This rearrangement joins TRBV18 to TRBJ2-2; D remains unclear. The V gene's germline CDR1 is KGHSH and CDR2 LQKENI. The V end lost 3 bases, the J end lost 6 bases, and 8 bases lay between the germline ends. The length of the CDR3 is 13 residues. The CDR3 reads CASSPRYAGELFF. CDR3 in DNA: TGTGCCAGCTCACCTCGCTACGCCGGGGAGCTGTTTTTT.

The V and J genes are TRBV7-2 and TRBJ1-1; D is ambiguous. Trimming shortened V by 0 bases and J by 7 bases, and 9 bases separated the two germline ends. From germline, CDR1 is SGHTA and CDR2 FQGNSA. CDR3 length: 13 amino acids. The CDR3: CASSLALQNEAFF. As DNA, the CDR3 is TGTGCCAGCAGCTTAGCGTTACAGAATGAAGCTTTCTTT.

The J gene is TRBJ2-7, the V gene TRBV2; the D is unclear. The CDR3 loop spans 11 amino acids. Germline V lookup: CDR1 SNHLY, CDR2 FYNNEI. Trimming removed 6 bases at V and 3 bases at J, with 6 bases between. For the CDR3, the DNA is TGTGCCAGCAGCGCTCGCTACGAGCAGTACGTC. Its protein product is CASSARYEQYV.

The J gene is TRBJ2-1, the V gene TRBV2, with D perhaps matching TRBD2 (5 bases). Trimming took off 2 bases at V and 5 bases at J, with 10 bases between the two ends. Germline assignment: CDR1 SNHLY and CDR2 FYNNEI. This CDR3 contains 14 residues. The CDR3 DNA sequence: TGTGCCAGCAGTGAAACGACGGGGAACAATGAGCAGTTCTTC. Its translation is CASSETTGNNEQFF.

A single count supports this clone. The chain couples TRBV11-3 to TRBJ1-1; D might be TRBD1 (6 bases). The CDR3 is made up of 16 amino acids. CDR1 SGHNT and CDR2 YENEEA come from the germline V gene. V gave up 8 bases and J gave up 4 bases, with 23 bases separating them. The CDR3 loop is CASAQGGQGRGTEAFF. CDR3 DNA: TGTGCCAGCGCCCAAGGGGGGCAGGGAAGAGGCACTGAAGCTTTCTTT.

In this sample, this clone turned up a few times. The genes are TRBV4-3 and TRBJ2-1, with D unresolved. CDR3 length equals 15 residues. V gave up 0 bases and J gave up 10 bases, with 16 bases separating them. Germline loops: CDR1 LGHNA, CDR2 YSLEER. CDR3 nucleotide sequence: TGCGCCAGCAGCCAAGACCTAGACGCGACCTCCGAGCAGTTCTTC. Encoded protein: CASSQDLDATSEQFF.

The V gene is TRBV5-1, the J gene TRBJ1-6; D not certain. V was pared by 4 bases and J by 10 bases, with 12 bases between. The length of the CDR3 is 13 residues. CDR1 SGHRS and CDR2 YFSETQ come from the germline V gene. The CDR3 loop reads CASSLERNSPLHF. The CDR3, as DNA: TGCGCCAGCAGCCTGGAAAGGAACTCACCCCTCCACTTT.

The rearrangement uses TRBV23-1 and TRBJ1-5; D is possibly TRBD1 (6 bases). TRBV23-1 is designated an ORF whose function remains uncertain. This CDR3 comprises 12 residues. Trimming stripped 6 bases from V and 9 bases from J, with 12 bases between. The CDR3: CASRRRGRPQHF. DNA of the CDR3: TGCGCCAGCAGACGCAGGGGCCGGCCCCAGCATTTT.

This clone was detected only a few times. The chain carries TRBV11-3 and TRBJ1-1, with 9 positions matching TRBD1. CDR3 size: 15 residues. Germline CDR1 and CDR2: SGHNT and YENEEA. The junction had 7 bases not matched to a gene; V was cut back by 5 bases and J by 3 bases. The CDR3 sequence is CASSPGQGSHTEAFF. The DNA for the CDR3 is TGTGCCAGCAGCCCCGGACAGGGGAGTCACACTGAAGCTTTCTTT.

In this sample, this clone turned up a few times. This chain uses TRBV7-9 with TRBJ1-1, with D possibly being TRBD1 (5 bases). CDR3 length: 13 amino acids. The germline gives CDR1 SEHNR, CDR2 FQNEAQ (reference sequence). V shed 2 bases and J shed 3 bases, with 7 bases lying between them. CDR3 in amino acids: CASSLLTDTEAFF. The CDR3 region has the DNA TGTGCCAGCAGCTTATTGACAGACACTGAAGCTTTCTTT.

V gene TRBV7-2 combines with J gene TRBJ2-2; 9 positions agree with TRBD2. V gave up 4 bases and J gave up 4 bases; unmatched junction bases: 7. CDR1 SGHTA and CDR2 FQGNSA come from the germline V gene. The length of the CDR3 is 16 residues. The CDR3 here is CASSSPLAGITGELFF. CDR3 nucleotide sequence: TGTGCCAGCAGCTCCCCCCTAGCGGGAATCACCGGGGAGCTGTTTTTT.

DNA of the CDR3: TGTGCCAGCAGCCCCGCCAGGGGGAGCTCCTACAATGAGCAGTTCTTC. It yields the protein CASSPARGSSYNEQFF. This chain links TRBV11-2 with TRBJ2-1; TRBD1 aligns across 7 bases. This CDR3 has 16 residues. The V gene's germline CDR1 is SGHAT and CDR2 FQNNGV. V shed 5 bases, J shed 0 bases, and the junction held 7 bases outside the gene matches.

The genes are TRBV6-1 and TRBJ1-3; D uncertain. CDR3 length: 13 residues. V was cut by 7 bases and J by 0 bases, with 7 bases left in between. Germline V gene sequence: CDR1 MNHNS, CDR2 SASEGT. This chain's CDR3 is CASIGYSGNTIYF. The DNA for the CDR3 is TGTGCCAGCATAGGGTACTCTGGAAACACCATATATTTT.

This chain joins TRBV6-1 and TRBJ1-2; the D gene is possibly TRBD1 (5 bases). The CDR3 consists of 13 residues. The germline V gene has CDR1 MNHNS and CDR2 SASEGT. Between the trimmed V and J ends, which lost 2 bases and 3 bases, there was a span of 7 bases. This chain's CDR3 is CASSEKGHYGYTF. For the CDR3, the DNA is TGTGCCAGCAGTGAAAAGGGGCACTATGGCTACACCTTC.

V usage is TRBV5-6 and J usage is TRBJ2-3; 15 bases line up with TRBD2. The germline gives CDR1 SGHDT, CDR2 YYEEEE. After removal of 4 bases from V and 9 bases from J, the junction contained 12 bases not matched to a gene. This CDR3 spans 17 amino acids. The CDR3 here is CASSPGLAGGPSGTQYF. The CDR3 DNA is TGTGCCAGCAGCCCTGGACTAGCGGGAGGGCCGAGTGGAACGCAGTATTTT.

The chain has TRBV30 and TRBJ1-1; unclear D gene. Germline V lookup: CDR1 GTSNPN, CDR2 SVGIG (reference sequence). The CDR3 is 12 residues long. The V end was cut by 4 bases, the J end by 1 base, with 7 bases between. CDR3 coding DNA: TGTGCCTGGATGTACACGAACACTGAAGCTTTCTTT. As protein: CAWMYTNTEAFF.

This chain links TRBV5-4 with TRBJ2-7; TRBD1 matches 10 bases. The germline V gene encodes CDR1 SGHNT and CDR2 YYREEE (reference sequence). The CDR3 consists of 13 residues. The V segment lost 2 bases and the J segment 5 bases; nucleotides outside the gene matches: 1. The CDR3 here is CASSLDRGHEQYF. CDR3 bases: TGTGCCAGCAGCTTAGACAGGGGGCACGAGCAGTACTTC.

The chain carries TRBV5-4 and TRBJ1-4; TRBD1 matches at 7 bases. V was clipped by 3 bases and J by 7 bases; unmatched bases: 6. The CDR3 sequence is 14 residues long. The germline CDR1 and CDR2 sequences are SGHNT and YYREEE (reference sequence). DNA for the CDR3: TGTGCCAGCAGCTCCGAGGGGGCAGGTGAAAAACTGTTTTTT. Its translation: CASSSEGAGEKLFF.

This chain uses TRBV2 with TRBJ2-7, with unresolved D. Germline CDR1 and CDR2: SNHLY and FYNNEI. The CDR3 has 15 residues. Trimming cost V 8 bases and J 2 bases, with 19 bases left between them. DNA for the CDR3: TGTGCCAGCTCGCCTTACGGCCCCGAAACCTACGAGCAGTACTTC. This codes for CASSPYGPETYEQYF.

The V and J genes are TRBV18 and TRBJ1-3; possibly TRBD1 for D (5 bases). Germline CDR1 and CDR2: KGHSH and LQKENI. V was trimmed by 3 bases and J by 2 bases, leaving 11 bases between them. The CDR3 runs to 15 residues. The CDR3 reads CASSPFDRPGNTIYF. CDR3 DNA sequence: TGTGCCAGCTCACCGTTCGACAGACCTGGAAACACCATATATTTT.

The chain links TRBV15 to TRBJ2-2, with D unresolved. Trimming pared 0 bases from V and 5 bases from J, leaving 7 bases between. CDR1 and CDR2 from the germline V gene are LNHNV and YYDKDF (reference sequence). The CDR3 covers 14 residues. For the CDR3, the DNA is TGTGCCACCAGCAGAGACCGTACGACCGGGGAGCTGTTTTTT. Residues: CATSRDRTTGELFF.

V gene TRBV18 combines with J gene TRBJ1-1; no definite D call. The CDR3 consists of 12 residues. The V end was cut by 5 bases, the J end by 5 bases, with 9 bases between. Germline assignment: CDR1 KGHSH and CDR2 LQKENI. The CDR3 nucleotides are TGTGCCAGCTCATCCCTGCGGACTGAAGCTTTCTTT. This gives the protein CASSSLRTEAFF.

This chain uses TRBV18 with TRBJ1-1; D gene ambiguous. Trimming removed 3 bases from V and 3 bases from J, with 14 bases in between. The CDR3 length is 15 residues. From germline, CDR1 is KGHSH and CDR2 LQKENI. The CDR3 sequence: CASSPNWREDTEAFF. CDR3 sequence (DNA): TGTGCCAGCTCACCTAATTGGAGGGAGGACACTGAAGCTTTCTTT.